A selection of T cell receptor beta chains follows, all from one sample in a study of beta chain features in type 1 diabetes. The method was immunoSEQ multiplex PCR; TCRdb's version includes in-frame clones alone and lacks a portion of them. The repertoire holds a few hundred thousand clones, with less than 30% as singletons. Sequencing input: naive CD4+ T cells from blood. The receptors derive from a woman in her twenties or thirties with type 1 diabetes. CDR3s include the opening cysteine and the closing phenylalanine or tryptophan. D genes are given only for firm matches. Rows give clone size only sometimes, using once, few, many, or a class for an expanded clone.

length,V,size,J,D,CDR3,DNA
13,TRBV19,few,TRBJ1-5,.,CASSFSSDQPQHF,TGTGCCAGTAGTTTTTCGTCCGATCAGCCCCAGCATTTT
14,TRBV6-6,.,TRBJ2-7,.,CASSYSQGLYEQYF,TGTGCCAGCAGTTACTCGCAGGGGCTCTACGAGCAGTACTTC
14,TRBV2,.,TRBJ2-1,TRBD2,CASSLAGGYNEQFF,TGTGCCAGCAGTTTAGCGGGAGGTTACAATGAGCAGTTCTTC
15,TRBV14,.,TRBJ2-1,TRBD1,CASSLLGQAYNEQFF,TGTGCCAGCAGCCTACTAGGACAGGCCTACAATGAGCAGTTCTTC
12,TRBV9,few,TRBJ1-4,.,CASSVASGKLFF,TGTGCCAGCAGCGTAGCCTCGGGAAAACTGTTTTTT
14,TRBV30,.,TRBJ1-4,TRBD1,CAWNRGQGQEKLFF,TGTGCCTGGAACCGGGGACAGGGGCAGGAAAAACTGTTTTTT
14,TRBV14,.,TRBJ2-1,TRBD2,CASSRASGRARQFF,TGTGCCAGCAGTAGGGCTAGCGGGAGGGCTCGGCAGTTCTTC
14,TRBV29-1,.,TRBJ2-5,TRBD1,CSGMGTGSDETQYF,TGCAGCGGAATGGGGACAGGGTCGGACGAGACCCAGTACTTC
14,TRBV6-5,.,TRBJ1-5,.,CASSRTRSNQPQHF,TGTGCCAGCAGCCGGACACGTAGCAATCAGCCCCAGCATTTT
14,TRBV9,few,TRBJ2-7,TRBD2,CASTLTSGSGEQYF,TGTGCCAGCACCCTGACTAGCGGGAGCGGCGAGCAGTACTTC
13,TRBV29-1,.,TRBJ2-5,.,CSVTGSYQETQYF,TGCAGCGTTACAGGGTCGTACCAAGAGACCCAGTACTTC
16,TRBV7-3,few,TRBJ1-2,.,CASSSTPRGGAYGYTF,TGTGCCAGCAGCTCGACCCCGAGAGGGGGAGCCTATGGCTACACCTTC
11,TRBV20-1,few,TRBJ2-1,.,CSAGRYNEQFF,TGCAGTGCTGGGAGATACAATGAGCAGTTCTTC
14,TRBV25-1,few,TRBJ2-2,TRBD2,CASNGGRATGELFF,TGTGCCAGCAATGGCGGGAGGGCGACCGGGGAGCTGTTTTTT
15,TRBV7-9,.,TRBJ1-5,TRBD1,CASSLGTGGSQPQHF,TGTGCCAGCAGCTTAGGTACAGGGGGCAGTCAGCCCCAGCATTTT
14,TRBV4-2,few,TRBJ2-7,.,CASSQGLGAYEQYF,TGTGCCAGCAGCCAAGGGCTAGGGGCCTACGAGCAGTACTTC
14,TRBV9,few,TRBJ1-2,TRBD1,CASSVDGQGNGYTF,TGTGCCAGCAGCGTAGATGGACAGGGTAATGGCTACACCTTC
16,TRBV13,few,TRBJ2-2,.,CASSLRLAKNTGELFF,TGTGCCAGCAGCTTAAGGCTAGCGAAAAACACCGGGGAGCTGTTTTTT
14,TRBV7-3,.,TRBJ2-1,TRBD1,CASSLGQGHNEQFF,TGTGCCAGCAGCCTTGGACAGGGCCACAATGAGCAGTTCTTC
14,TRBV28,.,TRBJ1-1,TRBD1,CASSSASGQGAAFF,TGTGCCAGCAGTTCTGCTTCAGGACAGGGCGCAGCTTTCTTT
13,TRBV30,.,TRBJ1-5,TRBD1,CAWNRGLYQPQHF,TGTGCCTGGAACAGGGGGCTTTATCAGCCCCAGCATTTT
15,TRBV15,.,TRBJ2-7,TRBD2,CATSRDGSGTYEQYF,TGTGCCACCAGCAGAGATGGTAGCGGGACCTACGAGCAGTACTTC
13,TRBV5-4,.,TRBJ2-1,.,CASSLEYDFEQFF,TGTGCCAGCAGCTTGGAGTATGACTTTGAGCAGTTCTTC
15,TRBV19,.,TRBJ2-7,TRBD1,CASKRTGEGSYEQYF,TGTGCCAGTAAACGGACAGGGGAAGGCTCCTACGAGCAGTACTTC
14,TRBV29-1,few,TRBJ2-1,TRBD2,CSVGGEGQNNEQFF,TGCAGCGTCGGGGGGGAGGGCCAGAACAATGAGCAGTTCTTC
14,TRBV29-1,.,TRBJ1-5,.,CSVVSQDSNQPQHF,TGCAGCGTTGTTAGTCAGGACTCTAATCAGCCCCAGCATTTT
15,TRBV18,.,TRBJ2-1,TRBD1,CASSPGTGELNEQFF,TGTGCCAGCTCACCAGGGACAGGGGAGCTCAATGAGCAGTTCTTC
14,TRBV29-1,.,TRBJ2-1,TRBD2,CSVAGRLSYNEQFF,TGCAGCGTTGCCGGGAGGTTATCCTACAATGAGCAGTTCTTC
13,TRBV30,.,TRBJ2-3,TRBD2,CAWGLALRDTQYF,TGTGCCTGGGGACTAGCGCTCAGGGATACGCAGTATTTT
15,TRBV2,few,TRBJ2-3,.,CASAAGASGTDTQYF,TGTGCCAGCGCGGCGGGGGCCTCAGGCACAGATACGCAGTATTTT
13,TRBV30,.,TRBJ1-1,.,CAALKQVYTEAFF,TGTGCCGCCTTAAAACAGGTATACACTGAAGCTTTCTTT
12,TRBV7-2,.,TRBJ2-2,.,CASSFRTGELFF,TGTGCCAGCAGCTTTCGCACCGGGGAGCTGTTTTTT
14,TRBV6-1,.,TRBJ2-4,TRBD2,CASTRTSVEGIQYF,TGTGCCAGCACCCGGACTAGCGTTGAGGGCATTCAGTACTTC
13,TRBV29-1,few,TRBJ1-1,TRBD1,CSADRGVDTEAFF,TGCAGCGCTGACAGGGGGGTCGACACTGAAGCTTTCTTT
15,TRBV5-4,.,TRBJ2-7,TRBD1,CASSYSDRAPYEQYF,TGTGCCAGCAGCTACTCCGACAGGGCCCCCTACGAGCAGTACTTC
14,TRBV19,few,TRBJ1-3,.,CASSNTGSGNTIYF,TGTGCCAGTAGTAATACAGGCTCTGGAAACACCATATATTTT
14,TRBV5-4,few,TRBJ2-3,TRBD2,CASSHGLDTDTQYF,TGTGCCAGCAGCCACGGACTAGACACAGATACGCAGTATTTT
15,TRBV29-1,few,TRBJ2-7,.,CSVYTQPGLYYEQYF,TGCAGCGTTTATACTCAACCGGGACTCTACTACGAGCAGTACTTC
15,TRBV9,.,TRBJ2-7,.,CASSVGNSPPYEQYF,TGTGCCAGCAGCGTAGGTAACTCTCCACCCTACGAGCAGTACTTC
15,TRBV7-3,.,TRBJ2-5,.,CASSLRAGVRETQYF,TGTGCCAGCAGCTTAAGAGCAGGGGTCCGAGAGACCCAGTACTTC
14,TRBV5-1,few,TRBJ2-7,TRBD1,CASSLQGNNYEQYF,TGCGCCAGCAGCTTACAGGGGAACAACTACGAGCAGTACTTC
12,TRBV30,.,TRBJ1-2,.,CAWSPGDYGYTF,TGTGCCTGGAGTCCAGGGGACTATGGCTACACCTTC
15,TRBV27,.,TRBJ2-1,.,CASSAGQPAYNEQFF,TGTGCCAGCAGTGCCGGACAGCCAGCCTACAATGAGCAGTTCTTC
18,TRBV30,few,TRBJ2-7,TRBD1,CAWSVGRGLAVPPYEQYF,TGTGCCTGGAGTGTAGGCAGGGGGTTGGCTGTTCCCCCCTACGAGCAGTACTTC
14,TRBV2,.,TRBJ2-3,TRBD2,CASRREGLSDTQYF,TGTGCCAGCAGGCGGGAGGGCCTCTCAGATACGCAGTATTTT
13,TRBV19,few,TRBJ2-7,.,CASSLMQEAEQYF,TGTGCCAGTAGCCTTATGCAGGAGGCCGAGCAGTACTTC
14,TRBV6-5,.,TRBJ1-2,.,CASSYEGGTLGYTF,TGTGCCAGCAGTTACGAGGGAGGGACACTGGGCTACACCTTC
14,TRBV9,.,TRBJ2-3,.,CASSSGLSTDTQYF,TGTGCCAGCAGCAGCGGCCTAAGCACAGATACGCAGTATTTT
14,TRBV7-9,.,TRBJ2-3,TRBD2,CASSHGTRQDTQYF,TGTGCCAGCAGCCATGGGACTAGGCAAGATACGCAGTATTTT
15,TRBV9,.,TRBJ2-1,TRBD2,CASSLSGRASNEQFF,TGTGCCAGCAGCTTGAGCGGGAGGGCCTCTAATGAGCAGTTCTTC
14,TRBV18,.,TRBJ2-3,.,CASSPRGSTDTQYF,TGTGCCAGCTCACCACGAGGGAGCACAGATACGCAGTATTTT
17,TRBV2,.,TRBJ2-2,TRBD2,CASSEALRGGNTGELFF,TGTGCCAGCAGTGAAGCGCTTCGGGGGGGTAACACCGGGGAGCTGTTTTTT
12,TRBV29-1,few,TRBJ2-1,.,CSVIIRGDEQFF,TGCAGCGTGATCATCAGGGGAGATGAGCAGTTCTTC
14,TRBV30,.,TRBJ2-3,TRBD2,CAWCASGSTDTQYF,TGTGCCTGGTGCGCTAGCGGGAGCACAGATACGCAGTATTTT
14,TRBV30,.,TRBJ2-3,TRBD1,CAWSVDRATDTQYF,TGTGCCTGGAGTGTAGACAGGGCCACAGATACGCAGTATTTT
18,TRBV5-4,.,TRBJ2-3,TRBD2,CASRPRLAGGVSRDTQYF,TGTGCCAGCAGGCCGAGGCTAGCGGGAGGTGTCTCTCGGGATACGCAGTATTTT
11,TRBV2,.,TRBJ2-4,TRBD1,CASSRQGAGYF,TGTGCCAGCTCTAGACAGGGTGCGGGGTACTTC
17,TRBV4-1,few,TRBJ2-2,.,CASSQVNTRRDTGELFF,TGCGCCAGCAGCCAAGTAAACACCCGGAGGGACACCGGGGAGCTGTTTTTT
9,TRBV20-1,few,TRBJ1-1,.,CRANTEAFF,TGCAGGGCGAACACTGAAGCTTTCTTT
15,TRBV5-1,.,TRBJ2-4,TRBD2,CASREGTSGPNIQYF,TGCGCCAGCAGAGAAGGGACTAGCGGACCCAACATTCAGTACTTC